This T cell receptor beta chain was documented in a study of identifying expanded T cells in peripheral blood (dated by TCRdb to the late 2010s). Describing the broader study: Four technical replicates, made by sequencing separate aliquots from the same pool of genomic DNA, were compared pairwise.

The paper's findings and limits, for the study overall: Variance in clone template counts between approximately 2-week samples significantly increased with total template count across all healthy donors. Across all healthy-donor time intervals, the beta-binomial model significantly lowered both the number of clones called differentially abundant and the false-positive rate. The authors expected that biological variance in healthy repertoires might rise further over much longer intervals, such as months to years. About 1.2 differentially abundant clones were flagged by the binomial model between technical replicates, whereas about 15 and 18 were flagged over around two weeks and four weeks, respectively.

TCRbeta CDR3 regions were profiled by bias-controlled multiplex PCR amplification of genomic DNA with the immunoSEQ Assay. The original pipeline was this. To quantify the absolute abundance of each unique TCRbeta CDR3 region, the sequences were collapsed and filtered. Differential abundance was tested with two models: a binomial (Fisher-equivalent) model and a beta-binomial model that adds time-dependent variance fitted from healthy donors. Clones with fewer than 5 combined templates were removed, and differential abundance was called for clones with a Benjamini-Hochberg FDR below 0.01. The form v = (b*log(k)+a)^2 was used to model beta-binomial variance as a function of total template count across the two samples. The source is immuneACCESS, and TCRdb retained only in-frame sequences with V and J called. Part of the clones is not carried over; for the studies checked, unresolved V genes explain less than half of this, and the remainder is unexplained. V, J and clone size reflect that table, while D and trimming were determined from the DNA. This sample comprises approximately 120,000 clones, more than 75% of them detected only once. The top ten constitute 3.3% of the sample.

During the collection period, no infections or other immune events were recorded for the healthy donors. Healthy-donor blood repertoires served as a training cohort to calibrate time-dependent variance in a beta-binomial model of T-cell clone differential abundance. There were around 10 healthy donors in the training cohort, of whom 3 were female and 7 were male. Donor ages ranged from about 29 to 70 years, with an average of around 43 years. Whole blood, obtained from a commercial supplier, was collected from each healthy donor at three time points spaced roughly 2 weeks apart. Genomic DNA was extracted from unsorted whole blood for immunosequencing. In its sample, this clone was seen once. This clone's antigen is unknown. Base-call qualities are not available, and no considerably larger clone is one nucleotide away. The clonotype originates from a person between 18 and 70 years old in good health. The specimen sequenced was blood.

The sequenced DNA is TGTGCCAGCAGCTTCGGGGACCAGCCCCAGCATTTT. It codes for CASSFGDQPQHF. The chain joins TRBV7-2 to TRBJ1-5, and the D gene may be TRBD1, 5 bases matching. The cysteine opens and the phenylalanine closes a CDR3 of 12 amino acids. Only CDR3 DNA remains: 36 bases, in frame from the first base. Relative to germline, V is 3 bases shorter and J is 7 bases shorter, with 7 bases between their ends. CDR1 and CDR2, looked up from the germline V gene, are SGHTA and FQGNSA.